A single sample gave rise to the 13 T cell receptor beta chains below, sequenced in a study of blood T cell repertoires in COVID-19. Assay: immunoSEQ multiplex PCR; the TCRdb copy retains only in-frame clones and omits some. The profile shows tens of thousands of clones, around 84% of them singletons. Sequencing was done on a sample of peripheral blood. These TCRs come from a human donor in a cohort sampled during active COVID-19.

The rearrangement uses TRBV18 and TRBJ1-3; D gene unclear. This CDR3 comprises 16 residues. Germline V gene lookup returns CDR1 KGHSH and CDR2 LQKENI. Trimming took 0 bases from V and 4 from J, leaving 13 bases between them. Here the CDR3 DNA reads TGTGCCAGCTCACCACCCGCGGGGAACACCGGAAACACCATATATTTT. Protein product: CASSPPAGNTGNTIYF.

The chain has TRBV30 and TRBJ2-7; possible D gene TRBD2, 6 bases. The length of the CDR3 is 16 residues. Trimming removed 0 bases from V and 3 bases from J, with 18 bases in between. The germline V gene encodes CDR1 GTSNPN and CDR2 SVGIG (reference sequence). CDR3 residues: CAWSVRSGSQGYEQYF. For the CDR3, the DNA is TGTGCCTGGAGTGTACGTAGCGGTAGCCAAGGCTACGAGCAGTACTTC.

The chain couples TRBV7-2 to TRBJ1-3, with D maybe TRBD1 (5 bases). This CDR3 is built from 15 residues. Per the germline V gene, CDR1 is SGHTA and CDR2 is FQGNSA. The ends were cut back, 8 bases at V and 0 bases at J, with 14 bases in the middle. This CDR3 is CASPRGGSSGNTIYF. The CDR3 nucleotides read TGTGCCAGCCCCCGGGGCGGGAGCTCTGGAAACACCATATATTTT.

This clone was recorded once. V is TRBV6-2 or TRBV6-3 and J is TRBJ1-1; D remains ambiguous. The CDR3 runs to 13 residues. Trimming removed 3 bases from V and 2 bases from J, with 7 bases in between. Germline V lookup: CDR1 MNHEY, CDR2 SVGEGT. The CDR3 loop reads CASSYGDNTEAFF. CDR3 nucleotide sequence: TGTGCCAGCAGTTATGGAGACAACACTGAAGCTTTCTTT.

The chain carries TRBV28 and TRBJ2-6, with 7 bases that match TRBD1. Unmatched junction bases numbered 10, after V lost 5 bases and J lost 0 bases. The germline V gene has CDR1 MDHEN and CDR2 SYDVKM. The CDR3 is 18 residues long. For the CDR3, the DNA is TGTGCCAGCAGTCCCCGGACAGGCAGAACCTCTGGGGCCAACGTCCTGACTTTC. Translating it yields CASSPRTGRTSGANVLTF.

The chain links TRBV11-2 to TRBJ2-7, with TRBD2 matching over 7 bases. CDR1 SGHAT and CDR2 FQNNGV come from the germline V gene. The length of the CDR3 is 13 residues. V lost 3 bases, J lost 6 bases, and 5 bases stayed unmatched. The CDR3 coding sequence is TGTGCCAGCAGCTTGGAGACTAGCAGCGAGCAGTACTTC. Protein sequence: CASSLETSSEQYF.

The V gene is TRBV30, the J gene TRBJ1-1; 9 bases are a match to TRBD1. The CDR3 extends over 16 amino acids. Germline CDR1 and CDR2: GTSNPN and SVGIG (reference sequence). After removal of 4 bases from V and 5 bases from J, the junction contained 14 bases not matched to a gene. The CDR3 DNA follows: TGTGCCTGGACCTCCCGGACAGGGGCCCCTGGGACTGAAGCTTTCTTT. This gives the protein CAWTSRTGAPGTEAFF.

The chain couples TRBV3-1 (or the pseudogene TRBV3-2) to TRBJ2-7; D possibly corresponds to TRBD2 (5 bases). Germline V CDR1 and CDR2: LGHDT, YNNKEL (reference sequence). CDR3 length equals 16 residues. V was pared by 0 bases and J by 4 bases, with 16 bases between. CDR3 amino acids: CASSQDGGPEIYEQYF. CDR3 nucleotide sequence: TGTGCCAGCAGCCAAGACGGAGGACCCGAAATTTACGAGCAGTACTTC.

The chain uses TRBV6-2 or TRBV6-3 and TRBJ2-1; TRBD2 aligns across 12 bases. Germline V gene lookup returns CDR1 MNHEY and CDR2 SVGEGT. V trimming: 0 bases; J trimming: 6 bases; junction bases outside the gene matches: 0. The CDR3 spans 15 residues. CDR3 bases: TGTGCCAGCAGTTACTCGACTAGCGGGAGCAATGAGCAGTTCTTC. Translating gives CASSYSTSGSNEQFF.

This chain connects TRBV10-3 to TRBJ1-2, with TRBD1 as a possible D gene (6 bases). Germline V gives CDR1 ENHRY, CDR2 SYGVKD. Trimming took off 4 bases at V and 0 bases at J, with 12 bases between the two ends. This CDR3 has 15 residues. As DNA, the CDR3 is TGTGCCATCAGTGGCCGGGACACTTCTAACTATGGCTACACCTTC. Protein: CAISGRDTSNYGYTF.

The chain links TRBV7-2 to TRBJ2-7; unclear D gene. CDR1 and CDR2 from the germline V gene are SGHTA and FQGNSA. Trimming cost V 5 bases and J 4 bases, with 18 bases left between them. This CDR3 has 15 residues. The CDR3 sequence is CASSTPYGDPYEQYF. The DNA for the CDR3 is TGTGCCAGCAGCACCCCCTATGGAGACCCTTACGAGCAGTACTTC.

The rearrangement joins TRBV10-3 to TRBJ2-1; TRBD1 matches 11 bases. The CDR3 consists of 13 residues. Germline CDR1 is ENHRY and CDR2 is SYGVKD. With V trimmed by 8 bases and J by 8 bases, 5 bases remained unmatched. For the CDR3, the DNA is TGTGCCATCGGGACAGGGGGATCTGATGAGCAGTTCTTC. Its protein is CAIGTGGSDEQFF.

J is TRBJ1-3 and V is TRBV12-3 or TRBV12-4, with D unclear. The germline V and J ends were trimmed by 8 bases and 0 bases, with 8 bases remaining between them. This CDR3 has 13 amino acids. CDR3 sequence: CASQRSSGNTIYF. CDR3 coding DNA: TGTGCCAGCCAACGGAGCTCTGGAAACACCATATATTTT.